These 15 T cell receptor beta chains originate from one sample sequenced in a study of control samples from healthy donors and cancer patients. Profiled with immunoSEQ multiplex PCR; TCRdb holds only in-frame clones, not every one. The sample consists of about 150,000 clones, 85% to 95% of them appearing once. Specimen: blood. The receptors were gathered from a woman in her 40s in good health.

This chain connects TRBV7-9 to TRBJ1-6; 8 bases are shared with TRBD1. J lost 10 bases, V lost 5 bases, and 7 bases had no gene match. CDR1 SEHNR and CDR2 FQNEAQ come from the germline V gene (reference sequence). This CDR3 is built from 14 residues. The DNA for the CDR3 is TGTGCCAGCAGCAGCAGGACAGGGAACTCACCCCTCCACTTT. Its translation: CASSSRTGNSPLHF.

V and J are TRBV27 and TRBJ2-1; TRBD2 aligns across 11 bases. The V gene end was trimmed by 2 bases and the J gene end by 10 bases; junction bases not matched to a gene: 10. The CDR3 consists of 16 residues. Germline V gene lookup returns CDR1 MNHEY and CDR2 SMNVEV (reference sequence). CDR3 protein: CASSLRRLAGREEQFF. The CDR3 region has the DNA TGTGCCAGCAGTTTACGGCGACTAGCGGGAAGGGAAGAGCAGTTCTTC.

The chain links TRBV5-1 to TRBJ1-1, with D possibly TRBD1 on 6 matching bases. Germline loops: CDR1 SGHRS, CDR2 YFSETQ. The CDR3 totals 15 residues. V gave up 2 bases and J gave up 5 bases, with 16 bases separating them. In nucleotides, the CDR3 is TGCGCCAGCAGCTTAGATTTCGGGGACATTACTGAAGCTTTCTTT. This codes for CASSLDFGDITEAFF.

The rearrangement joins TRBV25-1 to TRBJ2-7; tentative D call: TRBD1 (5 bases). V was shortened by 6 bases and J by 7 bases, with 19 bases between the two germline ends. From germline, CDR1 is MGHDK and CDR2 SYGVNS. CDR3 length: 14 residues. CDR3 residues: CASRHGSISGEQYF. CDR3 nucleotide sequence: TGTGCCAGCAGACACGGGTCAATATCAGGGGAGCAGTACTTC.

The chain recombines TRBV18 with TRBJ2-4; possible D gene TRBD1, 5 bases. The CDR3 runs 16 residues. Germline V gene lookup returns CDR1 KGHSH and CDR2 LQKENI. Trimming took 3 bases from V and 1 from J, leaving 13 bases between them. CDR3 in amino acids: CASSPGLGLAKNIQYF. The CDR3 DNA is TGTGCCAGCTCACCGGGTTTGGGGCTGGCCAAAAACATTCAGTACTTC. The whole variable domain, filled in from reference TRBV18 and TRBJ2-4, reads NAGVMQNPRHLVRRRGQEARLRCSPMKGHSHVYWYRQLPEEGLKFMVYLQKENIIDESGMPKERFSAEFPKEGPSILRIQQVVRGDSAAYFCASSPGLGLAKNIQYFGAGTRLSVL.

V and J are TRBV12-5 and TRBJ1-5, with a tentative D call TRBD1 (5 bases). The CDR3 consists of 18 residues. CDR1 LGHNT and CDR2 FRNRAP come from the germline V gene. Trimming cost V 1 base and J 1 base, with 17 bases left between them. DNA of the CDR3: TGTGCTAGTGGTTTGGAAACAATTGGGACGGGGAGCAATCAGCCCCAGCATTTT. Protein product: CASGLETIGTGSNQPQHF.

This rearrangement joins TRBV27 to TRBJ2-1, with TRBD1 as a possible D gene (5 bases). Germline V gene sequence: CDR1 MNHEY, CDR2 SMNVEV (reference sequence). The CDR3 loop spans 18 amino acids. Trimming removed 2 bases at V and 10 bases at J, with 27 bases between. CDR3 DNA sequence: TGTGCCAGCAGTTTAAGGGGTACCTGGGGATCTGCAGGCGAGGAGCAGTTCTTC. Residues: CASSLRGTWGSAGEEQFF.

V is TRBV7-2 and J is TRBJ1-2; D gene uncertain. Germline V CDR1 and CDR2: SGHTA, FQGNSA. The CDR3 sequence is 15 residues long. V lost 1 base to trimming and J lost 4 bases, with 13 bases between them. In DNA, the CDR3 is TGTGCCAGCAGCTTAGATCCCAGTTTTTCCTATGGCTACACCTTC. It yields the protein CASSLDPSFSYGYTF.

The V and J genes are TRBV19 and TRBJ1-1; D remains ambiguous. V lost 1 base, J lost 4 bases, and 10 bases lay in between. The V gene's germline CDR1 is LNHDA and CDR2 SQIVND (reference sequence). CDR3 size: 14 residues. The CDR3 sequence is CASSIAAGGTEAFF. As DNA, the CDR3 is TGTGCCAGTAGTATAGCGGCAGGAGGCACTGAAGCTTTCTTT.

The genes are TRBV15 and TRBJ2-1, with D uncertain. V was pared by 0 bases and J by 7 bases, with 16 bases between. CDR3 length: 16 amino acids. Germline-derived CDR1 and CDR2 are LNHNV and YYDKDF (reference sequence). The CDR3 here is CATSRDGRRRWNEQFF. The CDR3 nucleotides are TGTGCCACCAGCAGAGATGGCCGTCGCCGTTGGAATGAGCAGTTCTTC.

The gene calls are TRBV5-6 and TRBJ2-3; 10 bases line up with TRBD1. Germline lookup yields CDR1 SGHDT and CDR2 YYEEEE. The CDR3 length is 15 residues. After removal of 6 bases from V and 1 base from J, the junction contained 5 bases not matched to a gene. In nucleotides, the CDR3 is TGTGCCAGCATGACAGGGGGCGCCGGCACAGATACGCAGTATTTT. Translated, it gives CASMTGGAGTDTQYF.

The DNA of the CDR3 is TGTGCCAGCAGCTTAGGGGGACCAGGGACAGGGAACACTGAAGCTTTCTTT. Residues: CASSLGGPGTGNTEAFF. This chain joins TRBV7-2 and TRBJ1-1; 8 nucleotides line up with TRBD1. Germline values: CDR1 SGHTA, CDR2 FQGNSA. J was trimmed by 1 base and V by 1 base; bases with no gene match: 8. CDR3 length: 17 amino acids.

This clone was counted once. This chain links TRBV28 with TRBJ1-2; maybe TRBD1 (5 bases). From germline, CDR1 is MDHEN and CDR2 SYDVKM. CDR3 length: 12 residues. With 5 bases removed from V and 5 bases from J, the gap between germline ends came to 9 bases. CDR3 nucleotide sequence: TGTGCCAGCAGTCTAGGGGAGTATGGCTACACCTTC. Its protein product is CASSLGEYGYTF.

V usage is TRBV6-2 or TRBV6-3 and J usage is TRBJ1-2; the D is unclear. Germline V gives CDR1 MNHEY, CDR2 SVGEGT. The V end was cut by 4 bases, the J end by 5 bases, with 5 bases between. CDR3 length: 11 amino acids. CDR3 bases: TGTGCCAGCAGTTGGGATTATGGCTACACCTTC. Translation gives CASSWDYGYTF.

This chain connects TRBV7-2 to TRBJ1-2; D unclear. The germline CDR1 and CDR2 sequences are SGHTA and FQGNSA. V lost 1 base and J 0 bases, leaving 6 bases between the germline ends. This CDR3 contains 14 residues. The CDR3 loop reads CASSLDATNYGYTF. For the CDR3, the DNA is TGTGCCAGCAGCTTAGACGCCACTAACTATGGCTACACCTTC.